This TCR beta chain stems from a study of post-analysis software for immune sequencing data. Trimming took 7 bases from V and 10 from J; bases not matched to a gene: 3. The CDR3 contains 10 residues. Germline CDR1 SQVTM, CDR2 ANQGSEA. On this clonotype: Its specificity is unknown.

Whole-study results and caveats: Controls showed lower frequencies than patients for roughly five TRBV segments, and TRBV5-6, TRBV5-1 and TRBV20-1 were among these.

Unique molecular identifiers were built into the TCR beta cDNA libraries. TCRdb reprocessed the PCR reads via MiXCR and lists one record per CDR3 protein. The table records almost 700,000 distinct CDR3 sequences, roughly three fifths of them present only once. The origin of this receptor is a girl between 2 and 10 years old with multiple sclerosis. The sequenced material came from blood. The chain carries TRBV29-1 and TRBJ2-1; 8 bases align to TRBD1. The CDR3 is CSARDREQFF. For the CDR3, the DNA is TGCAGCGCCCGGGACAGGGAGCAGTTCTTC.